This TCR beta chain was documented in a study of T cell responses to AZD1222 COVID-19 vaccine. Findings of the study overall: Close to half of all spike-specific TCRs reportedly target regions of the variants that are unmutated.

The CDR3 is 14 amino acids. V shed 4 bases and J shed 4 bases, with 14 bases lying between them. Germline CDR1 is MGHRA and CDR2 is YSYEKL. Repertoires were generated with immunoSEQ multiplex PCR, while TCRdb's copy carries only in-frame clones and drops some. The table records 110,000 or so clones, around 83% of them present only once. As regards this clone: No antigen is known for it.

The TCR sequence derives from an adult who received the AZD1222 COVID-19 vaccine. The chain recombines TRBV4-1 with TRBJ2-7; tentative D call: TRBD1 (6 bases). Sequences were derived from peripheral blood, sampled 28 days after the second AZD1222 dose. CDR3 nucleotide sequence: TGCGCCAGCAGCCGGGGGCCAGGACCATACGAGCAGTACTTC. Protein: CASSRGPGPYEQYF.